Detailed here is one TCR beta chain. Its antigen is still unknown. This entry is derived from a study of T cells after posttransplantation cyclophosphamide. Cells defined as naive were viable CD3+CD4+ or CD3+CD8+ and CCR7+CD45RA+CD45RO-CD95-CD27+CD28+. Sequencing used immunoSEQ multiplex PCR; TCRdb keeps in-frame clones, though not all of them. Altogether 15,000 to 20,000 clones are present, 90% to 95% being singletons, with the ten largest covering under 0.3%. Study-wide results and limits: Skin or GI-infiltrating T cells shared few TRB sequences with blood. Recipient CMV seropositivity and CMV reactivation strongly tracked TRB clonality. Donor-recipient repertoire similarity was low at 1-2 months, rising over year one.

This clonotype originated in a woman between 50 and 59 years old in good health and a related stem cell transplant donor. The sequencing sample was made of naive CD4+ T cells sorted from blood.

The CDR3 region has the DNA TGTGCCAGCAGCCGTATTTTAGGGGGCCAAGAGACCCAGTACTTC. It encodes CASSRILGGQETQYF. This chain joins TRBV7-7 and TRBJ2-5, with a possible D match to TRBD1 (6 bases). Germline lookup yields CDR1 SSHAT and CDR2 FNYEAQ (reference sequence). There are 15 residues in the CDR3. With 5 bases removed from V and 1 base from J, the gap between germline ends came to 14 bases. The full variable domain, with the rest looked up from reference TRBV7-7 and TRBJ2-5, is GAGVSQSPRYKVTKRGQDVTLRCDPISSHATLYWYQQALGQGPEFLTYFNYEAQPDKSGLPSDRFSAERPEGSISTLTIQRTEQRDSAMYRCASSRILGGQETQYFGPGTRLLVL.